One and the same sample provided the 14 T cell receptor beta chains below, sequenced in a study of blood T cell repertoires in COVID-19. Assay: immunoSEQ multiplex PCR; the TCRdb copy retains only in-frame clones and omits some. The data show over 250,000 clones, with about nine tenths seen just once and around 9.3% held by the top ten. Sequenced sample: PBMCs or T cells enriched from blood (not recorded which). The receptor set was obtained from a woman aged 18-29 years who had recovered from COVID-19.

The chain carries TRBV7-9 and TRBJ2-2, with TRBD1 matching over 7 bases. The CDR3 is made up of 19 amino acids. V lost 4 bases and J lost 0; bases outside the gene matches: 14. The germline V gene encodes CDR1 SEHNR and CDR2 FQNEAQ (reference sequence). The CDR3 bases are TGTGCCAGCAGCTCCCCTCAGGACAGGAGACTTACGAACACCGGGGAGCTGTTTTTT. The encoded protein is CASSSPQDRRLTNTGELFF. Variable domain in full (rest from reference TRBV7-9 and TRBJ2-2): DTGVSQNPRHKITKRGQNVTFRCDPISEHNRLYWYRQTLGQGPEFLTYFQNEAQLEKSRLLSDRFSAERPKGSFSTLEIQRTEQGDSAMYLCASSSPQDRRLTNTGELFFGEGSRLTVL.

This clone was recorded a few times. V and J are TRBV28 and TRBJ1-2; 9 positions agree with TRBD1. CDR1 MDHEN and CDR2 SYDVKM come from the germline V gene. V shed 3 bases and J 3 bases; nucleotides not matched to a gene: 17. The CDR3 spans 19 residues. The DNA of the CDR3 is TGTGCCAGCAGTTTTTTGGCCGCGCGGGGGACAGGGAGATACTATGGCTACACCTTC. Encoded protein: CASSFLAARGTGRYYGYTF.

V gene TRBV5-1 combines with J gene TRBJ1-5; 12 nucleotides line up with TRBD1. Trimming cost V 3 bases and J 6 bases; bases outside gene matches: 4. The CDR3 totals 15 residues. The germline V gene encodes CDR1 SGHRS and CDR2 YFSETQ. CDR3 in amino acids: CASSSRDRGPQPQHF. CDR3 nucleotides: TGCGCCAGCAGCTCCCGGGACAGGGGGCCTCAGCCCCAGCATTTT. The full variable domain, its missing parts supplied by reference TRBV5-1 and TRBJ1-5, is KAGVTQTPRYLIKTRGQQVTLSCSPISGHRSVSWYQQTPGQGLQFLFEYFSETQRNKGNFPGRFSGRQFSNSRSEMNVSTLELGDSALYLCASSSRDRGPQPQHFGDGTRLSIL.

The CDR3 DNA is TGTGCCAGCAAAAATAGCGGGGTCCAAGAGACCCAGTACTTC. Protein: CASKNSGVQETQYF. The V and J genes are TRBV7-2 and TRBJ2-5, with 8 bases that match TRBD2. Germline CDR1 and CDR2: SGHTA and FQGNSA. With V trimmed by 7 bases and J by 1 base, 5 bases remained unmatched. This CDR3 has 14 amino acids.

V usage is TRBV4-1 and J usage is TRBJ1-1; 7 positions agree with TRBD1. V lost 5 bases to trimming and J lost 4 bases; unmatched junction nucleotides: 7. This CDR3 region has 14 residues. Germline loops: CDR1 MGHRA, CDR2 YSYEKL. The CDR3 spells CASSTRPGGTEAFF. CDR3 sequence (DNA): TGCGCCAGCAGCACCCGGCCAGGGGGCACTGAAGCTTTCTTT.

This chain links TRBV19 with TRBJ2-2; 7 nucleotides align to TRBD2. The CDR3 contains 15 residues. The V gene end was trimmed by 4 bases and the J gene end by 3 bases; junction bases not matched to a gene: 5. Germline V lookup: CDR1 LNHDA, CDR2 SQIVND (reference sequence). The CDR3 region has the DNA TGTGCCAGTAGTACCGGGACTACATACACCGGGGAGCTGTTTTTT. Translating gives CASSTGTTYTGELFF.

V gene TRBV19 combines with J gene TRBJ1-1; TRBD1 might be the D (6 bases). CDR3 size: 15 residues. V gave up 8 bases and J gave up 1 base, with 17 bases separating them. Germline CDR1 and CDR2: LNHDA and SQIVND (reference sequence). The CDR3 DNA reads as TGTGCCAGTCGGGACACCCCACATCCGAACACTGAAGCTTTCTTT. It codes for CASRDTPHPNTEAFF.

The V gene is TRBV2, the J gene TRBJ1-2; a possible D gene is TRBD1 (5 bases). V lost 3 bases to trimming and J lost 7 bases, with 12 bases between them. This CDR3 is built from 13 residues. CDR1 SNHLY and CDR2 FYNNEI come from the germline V gene. In DNA, the CDR3 is TGTGCCAGCAGTGAGGGGCTATGGGGTGGCTACACCTTC. Translating gives CASSEGLWGGYTF.

The V and J genes are TRBV6-2 or TRBV6-3 and TRBJ1-2; TRBD1 agrees at 7 bases. Germline loops: CDR1 MNHEY, CDR2 SVGEGT. The CDR3 spans 15 residues. After removal of 5 bases from V and 1 base from J, the junction contained 7 bases not matched to a gene. CDR3 DNA sequence: TGTGCCAGCAGTCACAGGGGATTTAATAACTATGGCTACACCTTC. It yields the protein CASSHRGFNNYGYTF.

J is TRBJ1-4 and V is TRBV7-2; no definite D call. The CDR3 covers 14 residues. Germline V gene lookup returns CDR1 SGHTA and CDR2 FQGNSA. The V end lost 10 bases, the J end lost 2 bases, and 14 bases lay between the germline ends. The CDR3 nucleotides are TGTGCCACCAGTTCGACTTCTACTAATGAAAAACTGTTTTTT. Its translation is CATSSTSTNEKLFF.

The rearrangement joins TRBV12-3 or TRBV12-4 to TRBJ1-1; 7 bases fit TRBD1. The CDR3 is made up of 13 amino acids. Losses at the gene ends were 5 bases for V and 3 bases for J; bases not matched to a gene: 3. CDR3 amino acids: CASSAGQYTEAFF. CDR3 coding DNA: TGTGCCAGCAGTGCGGGACAGTACACTGAAGCTTTCTTT.

This sequence joins TRBV5-5 and TRBJ1-1, with unresolved D. CDR1 is SGHKS and CDR2 is YYEKEE in the germline V gene (reference sequence). Trimming shortened V by 4 bases and J by 1 base, and 11 bases separated the two germline ends. CDR3 length: 14 amino acids. CDR3 nucleotide sequence: TGTGCCAGCAGCCCAGATCGGGAGAACACTGAAGCTTTCTTT. Translating gives CASSPDRENTEAFF.

The CDR3 here is CASSLLTQGAKYEQYF. DNA for the CDR3: TGTGCCAGCAGTTTATTAACCCAGGGGGCAAAGTACGAGCAGTACTTC. The genes are TRBV27 and TRBJ2-7; 8 nucleotides agree with TRBD1. Germline V gives CDR1 MNHEY, CDR2 SMNVEV (reference sequence). The length of the CDR3 is 16 residues. V lost 1 base to trimming and J lost 4 bases; unmatched junction nucleotides: 9.

This rearrangement joins TRBV7-7 to TRBJ2-6; D is unclear. The germline gives CDR1 SSHAT, CDR2 FNYEAQ (reference sequence). V was shortened by 5 bases and J by 1 base, with 15 bases between the two germline ends. The CDR3 consists of 17 residues. CDR3 loop: CASSPGSLKSGANVLTF. DNA for the CDR3: TGTGCCAGCAGCCCCGGGTCTCTAAAGTCTGGGGCCAACGTCCTGACTTTC.